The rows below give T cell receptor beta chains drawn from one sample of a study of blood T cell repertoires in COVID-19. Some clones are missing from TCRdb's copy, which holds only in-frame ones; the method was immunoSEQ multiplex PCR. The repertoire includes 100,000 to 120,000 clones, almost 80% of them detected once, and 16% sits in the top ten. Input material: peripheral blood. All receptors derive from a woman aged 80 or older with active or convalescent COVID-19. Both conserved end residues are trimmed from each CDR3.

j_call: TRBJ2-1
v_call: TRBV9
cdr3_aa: ASSFTSDSYNEQF

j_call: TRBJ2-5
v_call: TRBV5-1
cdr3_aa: ASSYGQGQETQY

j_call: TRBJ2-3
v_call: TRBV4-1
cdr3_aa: ASSQGGLAGPQLGTDTQY

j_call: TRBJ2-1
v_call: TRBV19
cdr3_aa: ASTPGHWGSNEQF

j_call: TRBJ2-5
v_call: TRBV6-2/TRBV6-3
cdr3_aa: ASSLLTRQETQY

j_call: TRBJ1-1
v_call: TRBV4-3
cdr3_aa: ASSQDQGTNTEAF

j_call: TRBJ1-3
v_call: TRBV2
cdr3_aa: ASTGEGSGNTIY

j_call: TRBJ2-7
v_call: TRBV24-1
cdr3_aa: ATSGPGQGYLYYEQY

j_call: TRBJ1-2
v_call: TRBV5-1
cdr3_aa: ASRTNAQGEGGYT

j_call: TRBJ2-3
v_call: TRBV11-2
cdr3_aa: ASSPPGGNTDTQY

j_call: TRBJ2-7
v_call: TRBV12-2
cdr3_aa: ASRFSKAGCSYEQY

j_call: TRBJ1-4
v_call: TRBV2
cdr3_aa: ASSERGGELF

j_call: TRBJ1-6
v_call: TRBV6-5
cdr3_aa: ASSWTGRNSPLH

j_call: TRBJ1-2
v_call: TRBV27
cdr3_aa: ASSLGQGAIWDGYT

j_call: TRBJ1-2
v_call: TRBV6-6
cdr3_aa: ASNTLRRNYGYT

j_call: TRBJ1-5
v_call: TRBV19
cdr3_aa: ASSMMGGNQPQH

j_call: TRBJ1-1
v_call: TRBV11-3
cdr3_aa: ASTKTRARNTEAF

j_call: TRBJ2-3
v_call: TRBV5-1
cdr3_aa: ASSLDPGSGDTQY

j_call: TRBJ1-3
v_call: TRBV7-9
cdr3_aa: ASSLGPPQAGNTIY

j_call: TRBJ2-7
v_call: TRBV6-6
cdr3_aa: ASSPSGSSPYEQY

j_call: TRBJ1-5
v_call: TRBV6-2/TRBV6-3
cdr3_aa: ASSYSAGNQPQH

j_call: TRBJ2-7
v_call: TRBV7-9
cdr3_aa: ASSLVVGAEEQY

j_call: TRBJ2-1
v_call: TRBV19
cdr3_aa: ASSITSGNNEQF

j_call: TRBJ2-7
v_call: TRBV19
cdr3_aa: ASSLTGSGEQY

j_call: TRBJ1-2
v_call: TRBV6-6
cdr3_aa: ASNPDTPRGYT

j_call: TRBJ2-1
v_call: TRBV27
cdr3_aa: ASSRLAGLRNEQF

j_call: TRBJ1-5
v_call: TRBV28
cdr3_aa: ATRNTNQPQH

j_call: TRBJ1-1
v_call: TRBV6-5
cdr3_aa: ASSYSTGSTEAF

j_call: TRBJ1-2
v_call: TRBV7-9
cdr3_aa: ASSLSDEDYGYT

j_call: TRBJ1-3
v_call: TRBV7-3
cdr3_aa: ASSLTGTHSSSGNTIY

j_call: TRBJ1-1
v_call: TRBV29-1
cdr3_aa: SVRTGRNTEAF

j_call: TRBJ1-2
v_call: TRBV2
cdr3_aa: ASPQGVGYT

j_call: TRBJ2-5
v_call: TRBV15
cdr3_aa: ATSRDVGQGGQRQETQY

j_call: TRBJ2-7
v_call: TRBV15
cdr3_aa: ATSRDLGDREPY

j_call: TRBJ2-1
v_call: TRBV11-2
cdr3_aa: ASSAQLAQFDLREQF

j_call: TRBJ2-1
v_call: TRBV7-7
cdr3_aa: ASSQRAGNEQF

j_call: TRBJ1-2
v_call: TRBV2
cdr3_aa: ASRAGSYGYT

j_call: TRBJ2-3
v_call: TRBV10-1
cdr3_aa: ASSVVGGPDTQY

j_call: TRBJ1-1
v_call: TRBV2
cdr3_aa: ASSEGEGKAF

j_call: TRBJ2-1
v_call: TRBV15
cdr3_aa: ATSSPRRLAGVSEQF

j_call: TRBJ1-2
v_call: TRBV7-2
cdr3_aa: ASSQGPGRSGNYGYT

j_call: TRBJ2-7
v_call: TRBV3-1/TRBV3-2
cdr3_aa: ASSHGTQNYEQY

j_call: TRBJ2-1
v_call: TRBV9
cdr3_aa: ASSVDPRPRVHNEQF

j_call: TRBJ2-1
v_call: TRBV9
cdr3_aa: ASSVATVASGKDEQF

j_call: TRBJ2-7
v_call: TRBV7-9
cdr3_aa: ASSQREYEQY

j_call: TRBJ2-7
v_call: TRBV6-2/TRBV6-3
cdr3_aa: ASRYERTGAYEQY

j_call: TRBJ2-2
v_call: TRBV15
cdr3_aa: ATSRDFHTSGSSGELF

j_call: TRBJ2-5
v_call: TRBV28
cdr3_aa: ASTSQGRALLQETQY

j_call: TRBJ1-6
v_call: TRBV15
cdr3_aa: ATSRGQDRALH

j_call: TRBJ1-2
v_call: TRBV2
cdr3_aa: ASSVLRSNYGYT

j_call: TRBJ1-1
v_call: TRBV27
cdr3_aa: ASSPRLDTEAF

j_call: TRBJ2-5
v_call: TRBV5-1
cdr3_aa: ASSLGTGRQETQY

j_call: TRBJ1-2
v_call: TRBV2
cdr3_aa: ASSLPGSQGRNYGYT